The rows below give T cell receptor beta chains drawn from one sample of a study of response to subunit inactivated influenza vaccine. In TCRdb, the RT-PCR reads were re-called with MiXCR into one record per CDR3 protein. The repertoire holds roughly 700,000 distinct CDR3 sequences, with about 15% as singletons. The material was PBMCs from blood, obtained 14 days before vaccination. The receptors were gathered from a man in his fifties who received an inactivated influenza vaccine. The CDR3 runs from the conserved cysteine through the conserved F or W. A D gene is named only where the DNA matches it firmly. Size tells how often a clone was seen (once, few, many) or the class of an expanded clone, and some rows leave it out.

CDR3 DNA	CDR3 protein	D gene	clone size	CDR3 length	V gene	J gene
TGTGCCACCAGCAGAGAGGCACGGTGGGCAACTAATGAAAAACTGTTTTTT	CATSREARWATNEKLFF	-	few	17	TRBV15	TRBJ1-4
TGCAGTGCTAGGAGCCCGTCTAGCACAGATACGCAGTATTTT	CSARSPSSTDTQYF	-	many	14	TRBV20-1	TRBJ2-3
TGTGCCAGCAGTTCCCGGTGGCAGCCGAGCTCCTACGAGCAGTACTTC	CASSSRWQPSSYEQYF	-	-	16	TRBV28	TRBJ2-7
TGTGCCAGTGGTCGGGGGTTTGGGGACAATGAGCAGTTCTTC	CASGRGFGDNEQFF	-	many	14	TRBV6-1	TRBJ2-1
TGTGCCAGCAGTGTCGAAGCGGGAGGGCGCACAGATACGCAGTATTTT	CASSVEAGGRTDTQYF	TRBD2	-	16	TRBV6-1	TRBJ2-3
TGTGCCAGCAGTGAGGGACCGGGACGTGCCTACAATGAGCAGTTCTTC	CASSEGPGRAYNEQFF	-	-	16	TRBV2	TRBJ2-1
TGTGCCAGCAGCCCTCCGTCGGGGTCACCCCTCCACTTT	CASSPPSGSPLHF	-	few	13	TRBV7-2	TRBJ1-6
TGCGCCAGCAGCCATACTGCGGAGAGCTCCTACGAGCAGTACTTC	CASSHTAESSYEQYF	-	-	15	TRBV4-3	TRBJ2-7
TGCAGTGCTAGAGCGGAGAGGAAAAGGGGTCCCCCAGAAGCGCAGTATTTT	CSARAERKRGPPEAQYF	-	-	17	TRBV20-1	TRBJ2-3
TGTGCCAGCAGTTACTTTAGCGGGAGGGCCTTGGACGAGCAGTACTTC	CASSYFSGRALDEQYF	TRBD2	few	16	TRBV6-2/TRBV6-3	TRBJ2-7
TGTGCCAGCCAAGACGGGAACACCGGGGAGCTGTTTTTT	CASQDGNTGELFF	-	many	13	TRBV28	TRBJ2-2
TGTGCCAGCAAAAGGCCAGGGACAGGCGAAACCTACGAGCAGTACTTC	CASKRPGTGETYEQYF	TRBD1	many	16	TRBV28	TRBJ2-7
TGCGCCAGCAGCTTAATGGGACAGGGGAACACCGGGGAGCTGTTTTTT	CASSLMGQGNTGELFF	TRBD1	-	16	TRBV5-1	TRBJ2-2
TGTGCCACCAGCCCCCCGTTAGGGACTAGCGGCCCCCTAGCCAAAAACATTCAGTACTTC	CATSPPLGTSGPLAKNIQYF	TRBD2	-	20	TRBV15	TRBJ2-4
TGTGCCAGCAGCTTGGAACAGGACGCCTCCTACAATGAGCAGTTCTTC	CASSLEQDASYNEQFF	-	-	16	TRBV5-5	TRBJ2-1
TGTGCCAGCAGCTTAATAGCGGGAGGGCCTCGGGGGGAGCTGTTTTTT	CASSLIAGGPRGELFF	TRBD2	few	16	TRBV7-2	TRBJ2-2
TGTGCCAGCAGTTATGTTGGAGGGGGGGCAACTGTAAGGTCCTACAATGAGCAGTTCTTC	CASSYVGGGATVRSYNEQFF	-	-	20	TRBV6-2/TRBV6-3	TRBJ2-1
TGTGCCAGCCGGGGGGCCGTCAAAAACATTCAGTACTTC	CASRGAVKNIQYF	-	many	13	TRBV7-2	TRBJ2-4
TGCGCCAGCAGCCAGGCACCCTGGCGGGGGACAAATCAGCCCCAGCATTTT	CASSQAPWRGTNQPQHF	-	-	17	TRBV4-1	TRBJ1-5
TGTGCCAGCAGCTTACAAATCGGGGGACAGGGTGTTTTCGATGAGCAGTTCTTC	CASSLQIGGQGVFDEQFF	TRBD1	few	18	TRBV11-2	TRBJ2-1
TGTGCCAGCCGGTCCGGCGCGGATACGCAGTATTTT	CASRSGADTQYF	-	few	12	TRBV6-6	TRBJ2-3
TGTGCCTGGAGTCCCTACTCCTACAATGAGCAGTTCTTC	CAWSPYSYNEQFF	-	few	13	TRBV30	TRBJ2-1
TGCGCCAGCAGCTTGGGGTCAGCGAGCAATCAGCCCCAGCATTTT	CASSLGSASNQPQHF	-	few	15	TRBV5-1	TRBJ1-5
TGCAGCGCAGCCCGCCCCAGGCCCTACAATGAGCAGTTCTTC	CSAARPRPYNEQFF	-	-	14	TRBV20-1	TRBJ2-1
TGTGCCAGCAGTTTAGCGACAGGGGTGGGCTACGAGCAGTACTTC	CASSLATGVGYEQYF	TRBD1	-	15	TRBV12-3/TRBV12-4	TRBJ2-7
TGTGCCAGCAGGGCGCCGGGACAGGGCGACAATGAGCAGTTCTTC	CASRAPGQGDNEQFF	TRBD1	few	15	TRBV2	TRBJ2-1
TGCGCCAGCAGTCTGGACTTTCTCCAGCCTAATTCACCCCTCCACTTT	CASSLDFLQPNSPLHF	-	few	16	TRBV5-1	TRBJ1-6
TGTGCCAGCAGCCAAAGGCGGGGGGGAAGCACAGATACGCAGTATTTT	CASSQRRGGSTDTQYF	TRBD2	few	16	TRBV6-1	TRBJ2-3
TGTGCCAGCAAAGACGGGCTAATCTCTGGGGCCAACGTCCTGACTTTC	CASKDGLISGANVLTF	-	-	16	TRBV6-2/TRBV6-3	TRBJ2-6
TGCAGCGTTGCGGGACTACCAGACTACAATGAGCAGTTCTTC	CSVAGLPDYNEQFF	TRBD2	-	14	TRBV29-1	TRBJ2-1
TGTGCCAGCAGCCAGGAGGGGAGGGGGGTCAATGAGCAGTTCTTC	CASSQEGRGVNEQFF	-	-	15	TRBV3-1	TRBJ2-1
TGTGCCAGCAGCTTAGTTTCAGGGATCCATCAGCCCCAGCATTTT	CASSLVSGIHQPQHF	-	many	15	TRBV7-8	TRBJ1-5
TGTGCCAGCTCACCGGACAGTCATACGCAGTATTTT	CASSPDSHTQYF	-	few	12	TRBV18	TRBJ2-3
TGTGCCAGCAGTCCCTCGGGGGCGCTTAACAATGAGCAGTTCTTC	CASSPSGALNNEQFF	-	few	15	TRBV5-4	TRBJ2-1
TGTGCCAGCAGTCCGGTCGGGGGCCGAGACGAGCAGTACTTC	CASSPVGGRDEQYF	-	few	14	TRBV6-1	TRBJ2-7
TGCAGCGTTGGGTACCCCCCCCCGGGACAGGGGGCCTTATATCGCAATCAGCCCCAGCATTTT	CSVGYPPPGQGALYRNQPQHF	TRBD1	few	21	TRBV29-1	TRBJ1-5
TGTGCCAGCAGTTACTCGGGCAGGGGATCTGGCTACACCTTC	CASSYSGRGSGYTF	-	few	14	TRBV6-5	TRBJ1-2
TGTGCCAGCAGTTTTCGGACAGGGCTACGAAATCAGCCCCAGCATTTT	CASSFRTGLRNQPQHF	TRBD1	few	16	TRBV2	TRBJ1-5
TGTGCCAGCTCATCGGGACGGATAAAGTGGGAGACCCAGTACTTC	CASSSGRIKWETQYF	-	few	15	TRBV18	TRBJ2-5
TGCAGTGCGACGGTAGCGGGGGGATTATACAATGAGCAGTTCTTC	CSATVAGGLYNEQFF	TRBD2	-	15	TRBV20-1	TRBJ2-1
TGTGCCAGCAGCCGTACCGGGACAGAAAGGCGGGCGCAGTATTTT	CASSRTGTERRAQYF	TRBD1	few	15	TRBV12-3/TRBV12-4	TRBJ2-3
TGCAGTGCTAGAGGGACTAGCGGGAGTCAAGATACGCAGTATTTT	CSARGTSGSQDTQYF	TRBD2	many	15	TRBV20-1	TRBJ2-3
TGCGCCAGCAGCTTGGTATTGGAAACCGGGGAGCTGTTTTTT	CASSLVLETGELFF	-	many	14	TRBV5-1	TRBJ2-2
TGTGCCAGCAGCTTAATGGTGGCGGCGAACACCGGGGAGCTGTTTTTT	CASSLMVAANTGELFF	-	few	16	TRBV7-3	TRBJ2-2
TGCGCCAGCAGCCAGGGACAGATCTCATTGGGGGCCAACGTCCTGACTTTC	CASSQGQISLGANVLTF	TRBD1	few	17	TRBV5-1	TRBJ2-6
TGCAGTGCTAGAGTGCCAGGGTCGGATACGCAGTATTTT	CSARVPGSDTQYF	-	few	13	TRBV20-1	TRBJ2-3
TGTGCCAGCAGTCCCCTGGGCAAGTCTTACTCCTACGAGCAGTACTTC	CASSPLGKSYSYEQYF	-	few	16	TRBV28	TRBJ2-7
TGTGCCAGCGCCCGGGTGGGGACAGAGCAGTTCTTC	CASARVGTEQFF	-	-	12	TRBV18	TRBJ2-1
TGTGCCATCAGTGAGTTGAGCTACGAGCAGTACTTC	CAISELSYEQYF	-	few	12	TRBV10-3	TRBJ2-7
TGCAGCGTGAGGGGCAGACTCTCCTACAATGAGCAGTTCTTC	CSVRGRLSYNEQFF	-	-	14	TRBV29-1	TRBJ2-1
TGTGCCAGCAGTTGGACTAGGTACAATGAGCAGTTCTTC	CASSWTRYNEQFF	TRBD2	few	13	TRBV6-2/TRBV6-3	TRBJ2-1
TGCGCCAGCAGCGTCGACACAGGGGTCCCTTATAGCAATCAGCCCCAGCATTTT	CASSVDTGVPYSNQPQHF	TRBD1	few	18	TRBV5-1	TRBJ1-5